This is a list of T cell receptor beta chains from one sample in a study of blood T cell repertoires in COVID-19. The assay was immunoSEQ multiplex PCR, and TCRdb's table has in-frame clones only and misses some. This table holds 160,000 or so clones, approximately 91% found once. The source material was peripheral blood. Receptors were obtained from an older woman with acute or convalescent COVID-19. CDR3s include the opening cysteine and the closing phenylalanine or tryptophan. D genes are given only for firm matches. Clone size is stated in some rows and not others, as once, few, many or a class when expanded.

v_gene	j_gene	d_gene	abundance	len	CDR3aa	CDR3nt
TRBV5-1	TRBJ1-1	TRBD1	-	14	CASSLRQGISEAFF	TGCGCCAGCAGCTTAAGACAGGGGATCTCTGAAGCTTTCTTT
TRBV2	TRBJ1-5	TRBD1	once	16	CASKKTGGDSNQPQHF	TGTGCCAGCAAAAAGACAGGGGGTGATAGCAATCAGCCCCAGCATTTT
TRBV19	TRBJ1-6	TRBD1	few	14	CAVAETGVRSPLHF	TGTGCCGTAGCCGAGACAGGGGTAAGGTCACCCCTCCACTTT
TRBV4-1	TRBJ2-7	TRBD2	few	15	CASSQGLAGDYEQYF	TGCGCCAGCAGCCAGGGACTAGCGGGCGACTACGAGCAGTACTTC
TRBV2	TRBJ2-3	TRBD2	-	18	CAGAGGLAGVTFTDTQYF	TGTGCCGGAGCCGGGGGACTAGCGGGGGTTACATTCACAGATACGCAGTATTTT
TRBV19	TRBJ2-7	-	once	13	CASSINGGHEQYF	TGTGCCAGTAGTATTAACGGGGGACACGAGCAGTACTTC
TRBV7-9	TRBJ1-6	-	-	14	CASSLANRASPLHF	TGTGCCAGCAGCTTAGCAAACAGGGCATCACCCCTCCACTTT
TRBV9	TRBJ2-3	-	-	14	CASSVASGRDTQYF	TGTGCCAGCAGCGTAGCTTCCGGGAGAGATACGCAGTATTTT
TRBV18	TRBJ1-6	-	-	15	CASFAVSSYNSPLHF	TGTGCCAGCTTTGCAGTCAGCTCCTATAATTCACCCCTCCACTTT
TRBV4-2	TRBJ1-2	TRBD1	-	17	CASSQNLRDRGSYGYTF	TGTGCCAGCAGCCAGAACCTCCGGGACAGGGGGTCGTATGGCTACACCTTC
TRBV7-2	TRBJ1-2	TRBD1	-	15	CASSLAGTGDYGYTF	TGTGCCAGCAGCTTAGCCGGGACAGGGGATTATGGCTACACCTTC